Included here is one T cell receptor (beta chain) sequence, with context. Antigen specificity is unknown. The record originates from a study of CD8+ T cells in alopecia areata. Study observations and caveats: Uncertainty remains about how baseline CD8+ expansion links to response, with one nonresponder.

Germline CDR1 and CDR2: SEHNR and FQNEAQ (reference sequence). CDR3 length equals 16 residues. V was cut by 0 bases and J by 4 bases, with 16 bases left in between. Investigators isolated RNA and reverse transcribed it into cDNA to act as the sequencing template. Produced via immunoSEQ multiplex PCR; TCRdb's table is partial and in-frame only. The sample shows 90,000 to 100,000 clones, roughly 64% of them seen only once. Treatment given: oral pan-JAK inhibitor, 5-10 mg twice daily. This sequence was found in a human donor with alopecia areata. The rearrangement joins TRBV7-9 to TRBJ2-7, with D perhaps matching TRBD1 (5 bases). This material consisted of CD8+ T cells sorted from blood, taken at week 4, from a patient treated with tofacitinib. This chain's CDR3 is CASSLAGSLREYEQYF. The CDR3, as DNA: TGTGCCAGCAGCTTAGCGGGAAGCCTCAGGGAATACGAGCAGTACTTC.